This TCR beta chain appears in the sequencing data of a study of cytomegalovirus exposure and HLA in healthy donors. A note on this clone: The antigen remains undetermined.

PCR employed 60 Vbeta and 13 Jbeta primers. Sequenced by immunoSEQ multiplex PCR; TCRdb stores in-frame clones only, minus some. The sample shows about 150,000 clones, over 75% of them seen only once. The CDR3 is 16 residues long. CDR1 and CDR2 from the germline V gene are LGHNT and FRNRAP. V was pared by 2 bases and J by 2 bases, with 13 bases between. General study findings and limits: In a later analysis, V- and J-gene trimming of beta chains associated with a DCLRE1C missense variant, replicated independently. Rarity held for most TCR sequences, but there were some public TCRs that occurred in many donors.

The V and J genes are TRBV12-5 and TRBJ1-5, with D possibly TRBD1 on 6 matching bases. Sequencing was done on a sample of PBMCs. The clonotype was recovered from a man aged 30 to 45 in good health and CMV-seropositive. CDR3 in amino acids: CASGLNPRTGNQPQHF. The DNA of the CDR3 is TGTGCTAGTGGTTTGAACCCCCGGACAGGCAATCAGCCCCAGCATTTT.